This is a list of T cell receptor beta chains from one sample in a study of cytomegalovirus exposure and HLA in healthy donors. Using immunoSEQ multiplex PCR, the repertoire was profiled, and TCRdb retains in-frame clones only, with some absent. Of about 100,000 clones listed, around two thirds were seen once; the top ten hold roughly 2.5%. The sequencing sample was made of PBMCs. Receptors originate from a man aged 45-65 years in good health and CMV-seropositive. The CDR3 runs from the conserved cysteine through the conserved F or W. The D gene is left open where the match is weak. Not all rows give a size; the values are once, few, many and, for expanded clones, a class.

13,TRBJ1-2,-,TRBV5-4,TRBD1,CASSPGTGYGYTF,TGTGCCAGCAGCCCCGGGACAGGCTATGGCTACACCTTC
12,TRBJ2-3,-,TRBV29-1,-,CSVGWGEDPAYF,TGCAGCGTTGGCTGGGGGGAAGACCCGGCTTATTTT
15,TRBJ2-7,few,TRBV27,TRBD1,CASSLEIGTAYEQYF,TGTGCCAGCAGCTTGGAAATCGGGACAGCATACGAGCAGTACTTC
14,TRBJ2-7,medium-sized,TRBV4-2,TRBD2,CASSQREGGSEQYF,TGTGCCAGCAGCCAACGGGAGGGCGGGAGCGAGCAGTACTTC
14,TRBJ1-4,few,TRBV5-1,TRBD1,CASSLGAGGEKLFF,TGCGCCAGCAGCTTGGGGGCAGGGGGTGAAAAACTGTTTTTT
15,TRBJ1-6,few,TRBV5-1,TRBD1,CASRRDRGVSSPLHF,TGCGCCAGCAGGAGGGACAGGGGAGTCAGTTCACCCCTCCACTTT
16,TRBJ1-6,few,TRBV4-1,TRBD1,CASSPGQGRYNSPLHF,TGCGCCAGCAGCCCAGGACAGGGAAGATATAATTCACCCCTCCACTTT
15,TRBJ2-5,-,TRBV5-1,TRBD1,CASSLSGTGKETQYF,TGCGCCAGCAGCTTGAGTGGGACAGGAAAAGAGACCCAGTACTTC
15,TRBJ2-4,-,TRBV9,TRBD2,CASSVGGTSQNIQYF,TGTGCCAGCAGCGTAGGTGGGACTAGCCAAAACATTCAGTACTTC
13,TRBJ1-1,-,TRBV11-1,TRBD1,CASSRDREERAFF,TGTGCCAGCAGCCGGGACAGGGAGGAGCGGGCTTTCTTT
14,TRBJ2-1,once,TRBV5-1,-,CASSLALANNEQFF,TGCGCCAGCAGCTTGGCACTAGCCAACAATGAGCAGTTCTTC
18,TRBJ1-1,-,TRBV4-1,TRBD1,CASSPSSSGTGVNTEAFF,TGCGCCAGCAGCCCGAGCAGTTCCGGGACAGGGGTGAACACTGAAGCTTTCTTT
14,TRBJ2-7,-,TRBV9,TRBD1,CASSNRQGAGEQYF,TGTGCCAGCAGCAACCGACAGGGGGCGGGAGAGCAGTACTTC
13,TRBJ2-7,-,TRBV6-1,-,CASTPLGAGEQYF,TGTGCCAGCACTCCTCTAGGGGCTGGGGAGCAGTACTTC
16,TRBJ1-4,once,TRBV4-2,-,CASSQENTRGNEKLFF,TGTGCCAGCAGCCAAGAAAATACGCGGGGTAATGAAAAACTGTTTTTT
15,TRBJ1-4,-,TRBV5-4,-,CASRLGGGDNEKLFF,TGTGCCAGCAGGTTGGGTGGCGGAGATAATGAAAAACTGTTTTTT
13,TRBJ1-2,-,TRBV19,-,CASAPWPPGWYTF,TGTGCCAGCGCCCCCTGGCCCCCGGGTTGGTACACCTTC
16,TRBJ2-2,-,TRBV18,-,CASSPGIQGNTGELFF,TGTGCCAGCTCACCGGGGATACAGGGGAACACCGGGGAGCTGTTTTTT
16,TRBJ2-3,-,TRBV11-1,TRBD2,CASSQLAGGRADTQYF,TGTGCCAGCAGCCAACTAGCGGGGGGGCGCGCAGATACGCAGTATTTT